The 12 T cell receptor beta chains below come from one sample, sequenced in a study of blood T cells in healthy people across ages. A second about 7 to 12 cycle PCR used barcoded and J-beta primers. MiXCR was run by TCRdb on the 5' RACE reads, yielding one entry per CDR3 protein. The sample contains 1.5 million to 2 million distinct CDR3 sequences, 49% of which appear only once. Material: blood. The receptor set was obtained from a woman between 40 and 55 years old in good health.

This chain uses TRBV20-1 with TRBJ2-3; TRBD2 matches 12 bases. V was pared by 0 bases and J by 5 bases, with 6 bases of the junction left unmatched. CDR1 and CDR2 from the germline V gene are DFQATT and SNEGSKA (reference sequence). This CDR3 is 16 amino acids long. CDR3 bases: TGCAGTGCTAGAGATCGGCTAGCGGGGGGGCTAGATACGCAGTATTTT. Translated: CSARDRLAGGLDTQYF.

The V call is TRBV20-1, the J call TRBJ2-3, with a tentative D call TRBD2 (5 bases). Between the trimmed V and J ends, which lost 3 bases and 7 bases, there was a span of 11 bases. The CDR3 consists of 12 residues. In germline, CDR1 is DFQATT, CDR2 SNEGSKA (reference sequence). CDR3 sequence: CSARGVDYTQYF. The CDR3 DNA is TGCAGTGCTAGGGGAGTTGATTATACGCAGTATTTT.

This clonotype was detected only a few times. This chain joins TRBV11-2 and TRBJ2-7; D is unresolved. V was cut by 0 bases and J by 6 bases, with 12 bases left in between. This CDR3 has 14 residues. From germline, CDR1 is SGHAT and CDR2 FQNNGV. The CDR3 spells CASSLDRPPLEQYF. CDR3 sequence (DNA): TGTGCCAGCAGCTTAGACAGGCCCCCCCTCGAGCAGTACTTC.

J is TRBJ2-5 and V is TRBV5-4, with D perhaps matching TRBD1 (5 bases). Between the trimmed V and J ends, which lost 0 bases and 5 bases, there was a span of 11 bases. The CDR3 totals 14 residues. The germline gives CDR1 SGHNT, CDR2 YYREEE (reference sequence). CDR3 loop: CASSLAGPTETQYF. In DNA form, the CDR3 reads TGTGCCAGCAGCTTGGCAGGGCCGACCGAGACCCAGTACTTC.

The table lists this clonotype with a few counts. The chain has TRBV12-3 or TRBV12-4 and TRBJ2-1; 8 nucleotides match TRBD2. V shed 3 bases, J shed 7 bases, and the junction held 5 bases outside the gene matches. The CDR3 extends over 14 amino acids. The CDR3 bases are TGTGCCAGCAGTTTCAGTACTAGCGGTAATGAGCAGTTCTTC. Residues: CASSFSTSGNEQFF.

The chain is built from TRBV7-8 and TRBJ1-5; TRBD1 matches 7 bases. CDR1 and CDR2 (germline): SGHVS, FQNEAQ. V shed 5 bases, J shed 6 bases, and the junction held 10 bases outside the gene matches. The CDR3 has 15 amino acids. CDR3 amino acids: CASSLQGGGGQPQHF. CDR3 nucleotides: TGTGCCAGCAGCCTACAAGGGGGCGGGGGTCAGCCCCAGCATTTT.

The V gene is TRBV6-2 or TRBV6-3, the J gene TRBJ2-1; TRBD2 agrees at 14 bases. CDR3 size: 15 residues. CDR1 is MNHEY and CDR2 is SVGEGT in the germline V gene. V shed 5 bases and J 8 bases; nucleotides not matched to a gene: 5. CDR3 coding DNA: TGTGCCAGCAGTCCAAGACTAGCGGGGGGGCATGAGCAGTTCTTC. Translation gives CASSPRLAGGHEQFF.

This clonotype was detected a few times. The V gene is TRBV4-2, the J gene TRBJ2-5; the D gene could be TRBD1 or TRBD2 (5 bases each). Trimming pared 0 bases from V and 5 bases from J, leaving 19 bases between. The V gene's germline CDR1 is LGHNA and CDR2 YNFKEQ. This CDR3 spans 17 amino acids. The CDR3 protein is CASSQDPPEGLLETQYF. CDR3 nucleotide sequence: TGTGCCAGCAGCCAAGACCCCCCCGAGGGGCTTTTGGAGACCCAGTACTTC.

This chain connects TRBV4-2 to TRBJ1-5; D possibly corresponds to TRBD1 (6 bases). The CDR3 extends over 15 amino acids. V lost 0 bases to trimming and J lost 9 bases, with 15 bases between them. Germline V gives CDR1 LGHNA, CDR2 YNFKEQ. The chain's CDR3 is CASSQDNQGRGPQHF. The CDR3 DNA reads TGTGCCAGCAGCCAAGATAACCAGGGGCGTGGGCCCCAGCATTTT.

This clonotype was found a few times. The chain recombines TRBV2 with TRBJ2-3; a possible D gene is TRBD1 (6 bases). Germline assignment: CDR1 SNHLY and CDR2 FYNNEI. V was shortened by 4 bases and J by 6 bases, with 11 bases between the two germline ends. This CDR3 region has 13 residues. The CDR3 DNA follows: TGTGCCAGCAGTGGACAGGTTTGGGATACGCAGTATTTT. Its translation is CASSGQVWDTQYF.

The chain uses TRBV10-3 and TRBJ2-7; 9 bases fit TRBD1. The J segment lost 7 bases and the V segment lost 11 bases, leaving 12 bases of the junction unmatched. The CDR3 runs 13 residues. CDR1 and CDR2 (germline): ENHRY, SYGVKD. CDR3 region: CAVTRDRVREQYF. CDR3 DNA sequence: TGTGCCGTGACCCGGGACAGGGTGCGGGAGCAGTACTTC.

CDR3 sequence (DNA): TGTGCCATCAGTCAGACCGAGACGTATGGCTACACCTTC. Encoded protein: CAISQTETYGYTF. J is TRBJ1-2 and V is TRBV10-3, with D hard to call. Trimming cost V 5 bases and J 5 bases, with 12 bases left between them. Germline V gene sequence: CDR1 ENHRY, CDR2 SYGVKD. The CDR3 has 13 residues.